The clone carrying this T cell receptor (beta chain) was seen only once. Its specificity is not known. TCRdb keeps only in-frame clones here, not all; method: immunoSEQ multiplex PCR. This table holds about 110,000 clones, more than 70% found once. Collection of blood occurred at baseline, at cycle 4 day 1, and at cycle 7 day 1. The entry originates in a study of OX40 agonist ivuxolimab in advanced cancers. Notes on the study in general: The average count of expanded clones was higher among CD8+ T cells than among CD4+. There was clonal expansion of CD4+ and CD8+ blood T cells by week 6 at 0.1 to 3.0 mg/kg.

The receptor's source is an adult with an advanced solid tumor such as melanoma, head and neck, liver or kidney cancer. This specimen was CD4+ or CD8+ T cells sorted from blood, taken in a trial of the OX40 agonist ivuxolimab.

The CDR3 region is CASSLPPGVYEQFF. DNA for the CDR3: TGTGCCAGCAGCTTGCCCCCAGGGGTCTATGAGCAGTTCTTC. The chain couples TRBV5-8 to TRBJ2-1, with D possibly matching TRBD1 (6 bases). CDR3 length equals 14 residues. The V gene's germline CDR1 is SGHTS and CDR2 YDEGEE. V lost 1 base and J 8 bases, leaving 13 bases between the germline ends.